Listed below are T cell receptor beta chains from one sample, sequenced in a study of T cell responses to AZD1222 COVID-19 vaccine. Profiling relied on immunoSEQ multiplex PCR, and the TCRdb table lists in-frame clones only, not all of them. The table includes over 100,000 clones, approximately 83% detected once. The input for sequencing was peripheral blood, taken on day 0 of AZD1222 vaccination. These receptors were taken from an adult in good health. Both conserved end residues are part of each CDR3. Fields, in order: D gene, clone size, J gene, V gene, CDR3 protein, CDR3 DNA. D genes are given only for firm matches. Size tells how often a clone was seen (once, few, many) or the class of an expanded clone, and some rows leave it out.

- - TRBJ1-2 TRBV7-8 CASRDAGGAYGYTF TGTGCCAGCAGGGACGCGGGGGGGGCCTATGGCTACACCTTC
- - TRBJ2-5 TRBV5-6 CASSFTVAQETQYF TGTGCCAGCAGCTTCACGGTGGCCCAAGAGACCCAGTACTTC
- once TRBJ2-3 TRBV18 CASSPTRITDTQYF TGTGCCAGCTCACCAACCAGAATAACAGATACGCAGTATTTT
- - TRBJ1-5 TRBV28 CASSFAGAQTNSNQPQHF TGTGCCAGCAGTTTTGCCGGCGCCCAAACAAATAGCAATCAGCCCCAGCATTTT
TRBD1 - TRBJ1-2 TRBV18 CASSPDREYGYTF TGTGCCAGCTCTCCAGACAGGGAGTATGGCTACACCTTC
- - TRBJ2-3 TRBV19 CASDHGTDTQYF TGTGCCAGTGACCACGGCACAGATACGCAGTATTTT
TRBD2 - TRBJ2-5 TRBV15 CATKPLTGGRETQYF TGTGCCACCAAACCGTTAACGGGGGGTCGAGAGACCCAGTACTTC
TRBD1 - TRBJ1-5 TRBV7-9 CASSFRDRGKNQPQHF TGTGCCAGCAGCTTCCGGGACAGGGGTAAGAATCAGCCCCAGCATTTT
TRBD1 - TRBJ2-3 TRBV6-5 CASRGTGGDTQYF TGTGCCAGCAGAGGGACAGGGGGAGATACGCAGTATTTT
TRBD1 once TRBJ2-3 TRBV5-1 CASSLAKTGASTDTQYF TGCGCCAGCAGCTTGGCCAAGACAGGGGCTAGCACAGATACGCAGTATTTT
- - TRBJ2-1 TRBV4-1 CASRPLTRGSYNEQFF TGCGCCAGCAGACCTTTGACTCGGGGCTCCTACAATGAGCAGTTCTTC
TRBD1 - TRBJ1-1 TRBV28 CASSFGTGNTEAFF TGTGCCAGCAGTTTCGGGACAGGGAACACTGAAGCTTTCTTT
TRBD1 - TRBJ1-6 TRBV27 CASSLRPPGQGSFAGNSPLHF TGTGCCAGCAGTTTAAGGCCCCCGGGACAGGGTTCTTTCGCCGGAAATTCACCCCTCCACTTT
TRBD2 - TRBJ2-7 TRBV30 CAGSLGTSIPYEQYF TGTGCCGGAAGTCTTGGGACTAGCATTCCCTACGAGCAGTACTTC
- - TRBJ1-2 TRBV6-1 CASSEVKGANYGYTF TGTGCCAGCAGTGAAGTTAAGGGGGCTAACTATGGCTACACCTTC
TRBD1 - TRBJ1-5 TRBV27 CASSPGTAELNQPQHF TGTGCCAGCAGTCCGGGGACAGCTGAATTAAATCAGCCCCAGCATTTT
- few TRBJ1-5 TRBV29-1 CSVESGGGQPQHF TGCAGCGTTGAGAGTGGGGGCGGGCAGCCCCAGCATTTT
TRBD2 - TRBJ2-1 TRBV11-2 CASSPSGTSAYNEQFF TGTGCCAGCAGCCCATCGGGGACTAGCGCGTACAATGAGCAGTTCTTC
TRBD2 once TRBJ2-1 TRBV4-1 CASSQDPPTSGTNNEQFF TGCGCCAGCAGCCAAGATCCCCCGACTAGCGGGACCAACAATGAGCAGTTCTTC
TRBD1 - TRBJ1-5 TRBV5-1 CASSVTGGGQPQHF TGCGCCAGCAGCGTTACAGGGGGCGGGCAGCCCCAGCATTTT
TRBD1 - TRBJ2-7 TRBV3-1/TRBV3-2 CASSPSGTGFYEQYF TGTGCCAGCAGCCCCTCCGGGACAGGATTCTACGAGCAGTACTTC
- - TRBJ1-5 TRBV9 CASSVGTGKQPQHF TGTGCCAGCAGCGTAGGAACAGGGAAACAGCCCCAGCATTTT
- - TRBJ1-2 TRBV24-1 CATSDSTAVIGYTF TGTGCCACCAGTGATTCGACAGCAGTGATTGGCTACACCTTC
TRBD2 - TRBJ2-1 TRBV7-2 CASSLNGGALANEQFF TGTGCCAGCAGCTTAAACGGGGGGGCCTTAGCCAATGAGCAGTTCTTC
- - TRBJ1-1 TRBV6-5 CASSWTGTGGTEAFF TGTGCCAGCAGCTGGACCGGGACCGGAGGTACTGAAGCTTTCTTT
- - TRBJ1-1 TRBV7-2 CASSFGQRAFF TGTGCCAGCAGCTTCGGTCAGCGAGCTTTCTTT